One sample yielded the 13 T cell receptor beta chains listed below, sequenced in a study of blood T cell repertoires in COVID-19. Clones were sequenced by immunoSEQ multiplex PCR, and TCRdb holds only the in-frame ones, with some missing. Altogether about 200,000 clones are present, roughly 86% being singletons, with the ten largest covering 3.5% to 4.5%. Specimen: PBMCs or T cells enriched from blood (not recorded which). All receptors derive from a woman in her twenties or thirties with acute COVID-19.

This chain links TRBV3-1 (or the pseudogene TRBV3-2) with TRBJ2-3; TRBD1 agrees at 8 bases. Trimming cost V 2 bases and J 7 bases; bases outside gene matches: 11. The CDR3 sequence is 16 residues long. Germline V CDR1 and CDR2: LGHDT, YNNKEL (reference sequence). This CDR3 is CASSQSGQGSEHTQYF. CDR3 nucleotides: TGTGCCAGCAGCCAAAGCGGACAGGGAAGCGAACATACGCAGTATTTT.

The V call is TRBV6-6, the J call TRBJ2-7; TRBD1 aligns across 7 bases. V gave up 7 bases and J gave up 4 bases; unmatched junction bases: 10. In germline, CDR1 is MNHNY, CDR2 SVGAGI (reference sequence). The CDR3 is made up of 14 amino acids. CDR3 loop: CASTPQGSTYEQYF. As DNA, the CDR3 is TGTGCCAGCACCCCACAGGGGAGTACGTACGAGCAGTACTTC.

The CDR3 reads CASSLARGGFNEQFF. In DNA, the CDR3 is TGTGCCAGCAGCTTAGCGCGCGGGGGTTTCAATGAGCAGTTCTTC. V usage is TRBV7-6 and J usage is TRBJ2-1, with 7 positions matching TRBD2. V shed 0 bases and J 6 bases; nucleotides not matched to a gene: 5. This CDR3 has 15 residues. Per germline, CDR1 SGHVS and CDR2 FNYEAQ.

CDR3 sequence (DNA): TGTGCCACCAGCAGAGATCGCCGACAGTCCCCTGGTGAAAAACTGTTTTTT. Translating gives CATSRDRRQSPGEKLFF. V and J are TRBV15 and TRBJ1-4; TRBD1 might be the D (5 bases). V was pared by 0 bases and J by 7 bases, with 18 bases between. The CDR3 consists of 17 residues. Germline CDR1 and CDR2: LNHNV and YYDKDF (reference sequence).

This clone was observed a single time. The chain employs TRBV29-1 and TRBJ2-3; 10 nucleotides match TRBD2. V shed 6 bases and J 3 bases; nucleotides not matched to a gene: 12. In germline, CDR1 is SQVTM, CDR2 ANQGSEA. The CDR3 has 16 residues. The CDR3 DNA follows: TGCAGCGTCCAACGAGAGGCTAGCGGGGGTACAGATACGCAGTATTTT. Its translation: CSVQREASGGTDTQYF.

With regard to this clone: The same CDR3 is also encoded by other DNA sequences in this sample. CDR3 region: CASSVGGRENEAFF. The DNA for the CDR3 is TGTGCCAGCAGCGTAGGGGGGCGCGAGAATGAAGCTTTCTTT. This rearrangement joins TRBV9 to TRBJ1-1, with D tentatively TRBD1 (6 bases). Germline-derived CDR1 and CDR2 are SGDLS and YYNGEE. Trimming stripped 0 bases from V and 7 bases from J, with 13 bases between. CDR3 length: 14 amino acids.

The chain recombines TRBV9 with TRBJ2-5, with TRBD1 identical over 8 bases. The CDR3 runs 15 residues. Germline V gives CDR1 SGDLS, CDR2 YYNGEE. V shed 4 bases and J 1 base; nucleotides not matched to a gene: 6. The CDR3 loop reads CASSPPGQGQETQYF. CDR3 nucleotides: TGTGCCAGCAGCCCCCCAGGACAGGGCCAAGAGACCCAGTACTTC.

The chain has TRBV5-1 and TRBJ1-1; tentatively, D is TRBD1 (5 bases). V was pared by 0 bases and J by 7 bases, with 10 bases between. Germline CDR1 and CDR2: SGHRS and YFSETQ. The CDR3 has 13 amino acids. CDR3 protein: CASSLGDSNEAFF. The CDR3 DNA is TGCGCCAGCAGCTTGGGCGACAGCAATGAAGCTTTCTTT.

The gene calls are TRBV7-2 and TRBJ1-3, with a possible D match to TRBD1 (5 bases). The germline gives CDR1 SGHTA, CDR2 FQGNSA. Trimming removed 1 base from V and 0 bases from J, with 10 bases in between. This CDR3 is built from 16 residues. This CDR3 reads CASSLGGSRSGNTIYF. In DNA form, the CDR3 reads TGTGCCAGCAGCTTAGGGGGCTCCCGCTCTGGAAACACCATATATTTT.

This chain uses TRBV11-2 with TRBJ1-5; possible D gene TRBD1, 6 bases. This CDR3 contains 13 residues. The germline V and J ends were trimmed by 5 bases and 6 bases, with 11 bases remaining between them. Per the germline V gene, CDR1 is SGHAT and CDR2 is FQNNGV. For the CDR3, the DNA is TGTGCCAGCAGCCTCCCAGGGGCTCAGCCCCAGCATTTT. This encodes CASSLPGAQPQHF.

Turning to this clone: One junction end disagrees with the germline gene, perhaps due to a read error. The gene calls are TRBV19 and TRBJ1-1; unclear D gene. Germline CDR1 LNHDA, CDR2 SQIVND (reference sequence). This CDR3 comprises 13 residues. In nucleotides, the CDR3 is TGTGCCAGTAGCATAGGAGTAAGCACTGAAGCTTTCTTT. Its protein is CASSIGVSTEAFF.

The rearrangement links TRBV9 to TRBJ1-1; TRBD1 matches at 10 bases. The germline gives CDR1 SGDLS, CDR2 YYNGEE. J was trimmed by 13 bases and V by 7 bases; bases with no gene match: 16. This CDR3 contains 14 residues. The CDR3 sequence is CASSRGTGDTLRFF. The CDR3 region has the DNA TGTGCCAGCTCCAGGGGGACAGGGGACACCCTTCGTTTCTTT.

Only a few counts were recorded for this clone. Other nucleotide sequences in the sample specify the same CDR3. This rearrangement joins TRBV10-1 to TRBJ2-7; no firm D call. Germline V CDR1 and CDR2: WNHNN, SYGVQD (reference sequence). Trimming removed 4 bases at V and 4 bases at J, with 5 bases between. CDR3 length equals 11 residues. The CDR3 protein is CASSAGYEQYF. The DNA of the CDR3 is TGCGCCAGCAGTGCCGGGTACGAGCAGTACTTC.